Reported below is one T cell receptor (beta chain). Its antigen is not identified. This sample is drawn from a study of shared clonotypes between healthy human individuals. Evenly divided among several immunoSEQ plates was the genomic DNA of each subset. TCRdb's copy holds only in-frame clones and misses some; the assay was immunoSEQ multiplex PCR. Of hundreds of thousands of clones listed, about 91% are singletons. Terminally differentiated effector memory CD45RA+ cells were excluded by CCR7 positive selection of CD45RO-negative cells. The CDR3 extends over 11 amino acids. Trimming cost V 6 bases and J 6 bases, with 7 bases left between them. CDR1 SNHLY and CDR2 FYNNEI come from the germline V gene. General study results and limits: Rarefaction exposed incomplete sorted-subset sequencing despite large depth.

The specimen was naive CD8+ T cells sorted from blood. This TCR was sampled from a man aged 25-40 years in good health. This chain joins TRBV2 and TRBJ2-3, with D possibly being TRBD2 (5 bases). The CDR3 is CASSEGDTQYF. CDR3 bases: TGTGCCAGCAGCGAGGGCGATACGCAGTATTTT.